This T cell receptor (beta chain) derives from a study of Ad26.COV2.S vaccination and SARS-CoV-2 variants. Study information: Into the muscle, Ad26.COV2.S was dosed once or twice, 56 days apart. General study points: Participants given vaccine showed non-spike TCR breadth similar to that of placebo recipients.

Libraries were prepared by immunoSEQ multiplex PCR; TCRdb keeps only in-frame clonotypes and omits some of them. The sample contains about 320,000 clones, 86% of which appear only once. On this clone: Its antigen remains unknown.

CDR1 and CDR2 from the germline V gene are MDHEN and SYDVKM. This CDR3 comprises 14 residues. With 10 bases removed from V and 4 bases from J, the gap between germline ends came to 19 bases. The treatment was: around 19 received Ad26.COV2.S at low or high dose, single or two shots; 5 received placebo; per-sample allocation not given. At day 63 after the first vaccine or placebo injection, samples were drawn. Donor was an adult aged 18-55 years in Boston. This receptor was taken from a person between 18 and 59 years old who received the Ad26.COV2.S COVID-19 vaccine or a placebo. The chain has TRBV28 and TRBJ2-5; perhaps TRBD1 as D (5 bases). Sample: peripheral blood, taken in a trial of Ad26.COV2.S vaccine versus placebo. CDR3 nucleotide sequence: TGTGCCACGTCCCCGTACAGGAGTCGAGAGACCCAGTACTTC. It codes for CATSPYRSRETQYF. Supplemented by reference TRBV28 and TRBJ2-5, the full variable domain reads DVKVTQSSRYLVKRTGEKVFLECVQDMDHENMFWYRQDPGLGLRLIYFSYDVKMKEKGDIPEGYSVSREKKERFSLILESASTNQTSMYLCATSPYRSRETQYFGPGTRLLVL.